Shown below are 25 T cell receptor beta chains from a single sample sequenced in a study of T cells after yellow fever vaccination. TCRdb recomputed calls from the 5' RACE reads with MiXCR, one row per CDR3 protein. Seen here are 250,000 to 400,000 distinct CDR3 sequences, approximately 4% observed once, and the top ten hold approximately 25%. The sample here was PBMCs, taken 5 days after the yellow fever booster vaccination. The receptors originated from a man aged 18-30 years who received the YFV17D yellow fever vaccine.

This clonotype occurred many times. V usage is TRBV6-5 and J usage is TRBJ1-5; unclear D gene. Looked up from germline, CDR1 is MNHEY and CDR2 is SVGAGI. V was trimmed by 6 bases and J by 2 bases, leaving 14 bases between them. The CDR3 runs to 15 residues. DNA for the CDR3: TGTGCCAGCAGCCCCAATTGGGTGGGCAATCAGCCCCAGCATTTT. It is translated as CASSPNWVGNQPQHF.

The gene calls are TRBV7-8 and TRBJ1-1; possibly TRBD1 for D (5 bases). Per germline, CDR1 SGHVS and CDR2 FQNEAQ. Trimming removed 8 bases from V and 1 base from J, with 14 bases in between. This CDR3 region has 14 residues. The CDR3 spells CASGPGRENTEAFF. CDR3 sequence (DNA): TGTGCCAGCGGCCCAGGGAGAGAGAACACTGAAGCTTTCTTT.

This rearrangement joins TRBV4-1 to TRBJ2-3; either TRBD1 or TRBD2 may fit D (5 bases each). CDR3 length: 15 amino acids. Per the germline V gene, CDR1 is MGHRA and CDR2 is YSYEKL. V shed 1 base and J shed 4 bases, with 12 bases lying between them. CDR3 nucleotides: TGCGCCAGCAGCCAAGCGGGGCCGGGCCCAGATACGCAGTATTTT. Its protein product is CASSQAGPGPDTQYF.

This clonotype was detected only a few times. V and J are TRBV4-2 and TRBJ1-5, with unresolved D. Germline lookup yields CDR1 LGHNA and CDR2 YNFKEQ. The CDR3 runs 18 residues. V lost 0 bases to trimming and J lost 9 bases, with 24 bases between them. Written as DNA, the CDR3 is TGTGCCAGCAGCCAAGATCTCGACAAAGTCTTACCCGGAGGGCCCCAGCATTTT. Its translation is CASSQDLDKVLPGGPQHF.

Only a few counts were recorded for this clonotype. This chain uses TRBV6-6 with TRBJ2-2; a possible D gene is TRBD2 (5 bases). This CDR3 is built from 15 residues. The germline gives CDR1 MNHNY, CDR2 SVGAGI (reference sequence). Trimming took 2 bases from V and 8 from J, leaving 15 bases between them. Here the CDR3 reads CASSYTRNAGGELFF. CDR3 nucleotide sequence: TGTGCCAGCAGTTACACTAGAAACGCGGGTGGGGAGCTGTTTTTT.

This clonotype came up many times. The chain uses TRBV20-1 and TRBJ2-1; 7 positions agree with TRBD1. The CDR3 sequence is 18 residues long. V shed 3 bases and J 0 bases; nucleotides not matched to a gene: 14. Germline V gene sequence: CDR1 DFQATT, CDR2 SNEGSKA (reference sequence). In DNA form, the CDR3 reads TGCAGTGCTAGTTCAGGGGGATTCCCATTGAGCTCCTACAATGAGCAGTTCTTC. Its protein product is CSASSGGFPLSSYNEQFF.

This clonotype was counted between two and nine times. This chain joins TRBV20-1 and TRBJ1-1; D is unclear. The CDR3 extends over 11 amino acids. Germline lookup yields CDR1 DFQATT and CDR2 SNEGSKA (reference sequence). CDR3 sequence reads: CTTFQNTEAFF. CDR3 DNA sequence: TGCACTACATTCCAGAACACTGAAGCTTTCTTT.

This clonotype was counted only a few times. This chain connects TRBV6-5 to TRBJ2-1, with D unresolved. The CDR3 runs to 15 residues. Trimming removed 7 bases at V and 10 bases at J, with 23 bases between. Germline CDR1 reads MNHEY; CDR2 reads SVGAGI. The CDR3 coding sequence is TGTGCCAGCACCCCCCGGGTACGGGCCTCCGGGGAGCAGTTCTTC. Translating it yields CASTPRVRASGEQFF.

The sample holds many counts of this clonotype. The chain joins TRBV7-9 to TRBJ2-1; D perhaps matches TRBD1 (5 bases). V was trimmed by 5 bases and J by 6 bases, leaving 23 bases between them. The CDR3 consists of 17 residues. CDR1 and CDR2 from the germline V gene are SEHNR and FQNEAQ (reference sequence). As DNA, the CDR3 is TGTGCCAGCAGCCCTGGAAGGTTAGGGGTGCTGGTCAATGAGCAGTTCTTC. This encodes CASSPGRLGVLVNEQFF. The full variable domain, rest sourced from reference TRBV7-9 and TRBJ2-1, is DTGVSQNPRHKITKRGQNVTFRCDPISEHNRLYWYRQTLGQGPEFLTYFQNEAQLEKSRLLSDRFSAERPKGSFSTLEIQRTEQGDSAMYLCASSPGRLGVLVNEQFFGPGTRLTVL.

This clonotype was recorded at least ten times. This rearrangement joins TRBV6-2 or TRBV6-3 to TRBJ2-7; weak D call: TRBD1 (6 bases). This CDR3 is built from 15 residues. V lost 5 bases and J 0 bases, leaving 14 bases between the germline ends. From germline, CDR1 is MNHEY and CDR2 SVGEGT. The CDR3 here is CASSISQGISYEQYF. DNA for the CDR3: TGTGCCAGCAGTATATCCCAGGGGATCTCCTACGAGCAGTACTTC.

The rearrangement joins TRBV6-5 to TRBJ1-2, with D unclear. V lost 0 bases, J lost 3 bases, and 14 bases lay in between. The CDR3 extends over 16 amino acids. Germline values: CDR1 MNHEY, CDR2 SVGAGI. The CDR3 region has the DNA TGTGCCAGCAGTTACTCGTGGAGGGATGGGCACTATGGCTACACCTTC. The encoded protein is CASSYSWRDGHYGYTF.

This clonotype was seen at least ten times. The chain joins TRBV5-1 to TRBJ1-1; D may be TRBD1 (6 bases). V lost 4 bases and J 1 base, leaving 20 bases between the germline ends. The V gene's germline CDR1 is SGHRS and CDR2 YFSETQ. The CDR3 sequence is 17 residues long. DNA for the CDR3: TGCGCCAGCAGCGACGCTCCCCCAGGGGTTGGGAACACTGAAGCTTTCTTT. Translated, it gives CASSDAPPGVGNTEAFF.

The V and J genes are TRBV7-9 and TRBJ2-5, with TRBD2 identical over 10 bases. Trimming cost V 4 bases and J 0 bases; bases outside gene matches: 5. Per the germline V gene, CDR1 is SEHNR and CDR2 is FQNEAQ (reference sequence). This CDR3 comprises 16 residues. The chain's CDR3 is CASSSRAGGYQETQYF. The CDR3 coding sequence is TGTGCCAGCAGCTCTCGAGCGGGGGGGTACCAAGAGACCCAGTACTTC.

This clonotype turned up a few times. V and J are TRBV5-6 and TRBJ2-1; 7 bases align to TRBD2. CDR1 SGHDT and CDR2 YYEEEE come from the germline V gene. The V segment lost 3 bases and the J segment 7 bases; nucleotides outside the gene matches: 4. This CDR3 comprises 13 residues. CDR3 in amino acids: CASSWGGRNEQFF. CDR3 in DNA: TGTGCCAGCAGCTGGGGGGGTCGGAATGAGCAGTTCTTC.

The table lists this clonotype with a few counts. The chain links TRBV20-1 to TRBJ1-1; D gene uncertain. The CDR3 runs to 14 residues. Trimming stripped 0 bases from V and 8 bases from J, with 16 bases between. CDR1 and CDR2 from the germline V gene are DFQATT and SNEGSKA (reference sequence). As DNA, the CDR3 is TGCAGTGCTAGAGATCTACGACTGCTAGCAGAAGCTTTCTTT. Amino acids: CSARDLRLLAEAFF.

The V and J genes are TRBV6-2 or TRBV6-3 and TRBJ2-7; D might be TRBD1 or TRBD2, each matching 5 bases. Germline V gene lookup returns CDR1 MNHEY and CDR2 SVGEGT. CDR3 length: 14 amino acids. V dropped 7 bases and J dropped 4 bases, with 17 bases sitting between them. Here the CDR3 reads CASMPGRALYEQYF. The CDR3 DNA follows: TGTGCCAGCATGCCGGGACGGGCATTGTACGAGCAGTACTTC.

The J gene is TRBJ2-2, the V gene TRBV19, with TRBD1 as a possible D gene (7 bases). The CDR3 is made up of 14 amino acids. Germline V lookup: CDR1 LNHDA, CDR2 SQIVND (reference sequence). Trimming removed 5 bases from V and 4 bases from J, with 11 bases in between. In DNA, the CDR3 is TGTGCCAGTAGTCCCCAGGGGGGCACCGGGGAGCTGTTTTTT. Encoded protein: CASSPQGGTGELFF.

This clonotype was recorded at least ten times. V usage is TRBV7-9 and J usage is TRBJ1-2; unclear D gene. The CDR3 sequence is 14 residues long. The V gene lost 4 bases and the J gene lost 0 bases, with 9 bases spanning the gap. Germline V lookup: CDR1 SEHNR, CDR2 FQNEAQ (reference sequence). The CDR3 region is CASSWTGTNYGYTF. CDR3 DNA: TGTGCCAGCAGCTGGACGGGGACTAACTATGGCTACACCTTC.

The chain recombines TRBV30 with TRBJ2-1, with unresolved D. Deletions cut 3 bases from V and 6 bases from J, with 9 bases between. Germline V CDR1 and CDR2: GTSNPN, SVGIG (reference sequence). CDR3 length: 12 amino acids. This CDR3 reads CAWRLGSNEQFF. The CDR3 bases are TGTGCCTGGAGACTGGGGTCCAATGAGCAGTTCTTC.

In DNA form, the CDR3 reads TGCGCCAGCAGCTTGGTTAGCTTTGAAGAGACCCAGTACTTC. It yields the protein CASSLVSFEETQYF. The chain links TRBV5-1 to TRBJ2-5; D is uncertain. CDR3 length: 14 amino acids. Germline-derived CDR1 and CDR2 are SGHRS and YFSETQ. V gave up 0 bases and J gave up 3 bases, with 9 bases separating them.

The chain is built from TRBV5-1 and TRBJ1-1, with 11 bases fitting TRBD1. There are 14 residues in the CDR3. V was pared by 0 bases and J by 7 bases, with 2 bases of the junction left unmatched. Germline V gene sequence: CDR1 SGHRS, CDR2 YFSETQ. In DNA form, the CDR3 reads TGCGCCAGCAGCTTGGAGGGACAGGGGGGTGAAGCTTTCTTT. It yields the protein CASSLEGQGGEAFF.

The chain is built from TRBV5-1 and TRBJ1-2, with 9 nucleotides matching TRBD1. Germline assignment: CDR1 SGHRS and CDR2 YFSETQ. V shed 3 bases, J shed 2 bases, and the junction held 8 bases outside the gene matches. The CDR3 is 16 amino acids. The CDR3 spells CASSSGTGTYNYGYTF. Written as DNA, the CDR3 is TGCGCCAGCAGCTCCGGGACAGGGACCTACAACTATGGCTACACCTTC.

The sample holds a few counts of this clonotype. The chain carries TRBV5-1 and TRBJ2-2; D is uncertain. CDR1 and CDR2 from the germline V gene are SGHRS and YFSETQ. This CDR3 region has 14 residues. Trimming took off 0 bases at V and 8 bases at J, with 11 bases between the two ends. CDR3 residues: CASSLVNPTGELFF. The CDR3 DNA is TGCGCCAGCAGCTTGGTGAACCCGACGGGGGAGCTGTTTTTT.

The rearrangement uses TRBV25-1 and TRBJ1-2; TRBD1 matches at 7 bases. CDR3 size: 14 residues. CDR1 is MGHDK, CDR2 SYGVNS, per germline. The junction had 3 bases not matched to a gene; V was cut back by 1 base and J by 4 bases. DNA of the CDR3: TGTGCCAGCAGTGAATTAGACAGGGTCTATGGCTACACCTTC. Its protein is CASSELDRVYGYTF.

This clonotype has a handful of counts. The chain uses TRBV20-1 and TRBJ1-2; D is unclear. The CDR3 totals 14 residues. Deletions cut 1 base from V and 5 bases from J, with 14 bases between. Germline loops: CDR1 DFQATT, CDR2 SNEGSKA (reference sequence). DNA of the CDR3: TGCAGTGCTAGAGCGCCAGGTGGGAAGTATGGCTACACCTTC. Amino acids: CSARAPGGKYGYTF.